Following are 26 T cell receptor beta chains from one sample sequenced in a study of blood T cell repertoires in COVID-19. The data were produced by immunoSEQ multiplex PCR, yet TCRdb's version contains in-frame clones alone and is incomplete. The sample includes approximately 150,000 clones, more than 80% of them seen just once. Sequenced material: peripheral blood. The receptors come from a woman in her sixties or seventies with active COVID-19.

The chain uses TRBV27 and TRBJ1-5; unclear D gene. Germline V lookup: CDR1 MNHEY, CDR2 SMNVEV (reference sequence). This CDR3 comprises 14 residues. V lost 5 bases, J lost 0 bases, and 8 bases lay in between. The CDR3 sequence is CASSPGASNQPQHF. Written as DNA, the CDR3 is TGTGCCAGCAGTCCGGGAGCTAGCAATCAGCCCCAGCATTTT.

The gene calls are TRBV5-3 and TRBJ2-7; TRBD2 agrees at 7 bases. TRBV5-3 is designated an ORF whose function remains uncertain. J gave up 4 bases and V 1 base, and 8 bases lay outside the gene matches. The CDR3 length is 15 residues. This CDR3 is CARSLRAGAGYEQYF. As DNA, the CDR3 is TGTGCCAGAAGCTTGCGTGCGGGAGCGGGGTACGAGCAGTACTTC.

The CDR3 nucleotides read TGTGCCAGCACCCTTAGCGGGAGGGCCTACGAGCAGTACTTC. Translated: CASTLSGRAYEQYF. This chain connects TRBV28 to TRBJ2-7, with 11 bases aligning to TRBD2. V dropped 7 bases and J dropped 2; count of bases not matched to a gene: 4. The CDR3 length is 14 residues. The germline V gene has CDR1 MDHEN and CDR2 SYDVKM. The variable domain in full, completed from reference TRBV28 and TRBJ2-7, reads DVKVTQSSRYLVKRTGEKVFLECVQDMDHENMFWYRQDPGLGLRLIYFSYDVKMKEKGDIPEGYSVSREKKERFSLILESASTNQTSMYLCASTLSGRAYEQYFGPGTRLTVT.

CDR3 coding DNA: TGTGCCAGCAGTGAAAGGGGTAATTCACCCCTCCACTTT. Its translation is CASSERGNSPLHF. The chain has TRBV6-1 and TRBJ1-6; possibly TRBD1 for D (5 bases). This CDR3 region has 13 residues. Between the trimmed V and J ends, which lost 2 bases and 6 bases, there was a span of 5 bases. Per germline, CDR1 MNHNS and CDR2 SASEGT.

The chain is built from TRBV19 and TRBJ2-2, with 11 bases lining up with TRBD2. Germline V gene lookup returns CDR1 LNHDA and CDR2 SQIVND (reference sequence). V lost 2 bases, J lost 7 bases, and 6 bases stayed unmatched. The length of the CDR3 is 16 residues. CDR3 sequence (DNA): TGTGCCAGTAGTATATCGACTAGCGGGAAATTCGGGGAGCTGTTTTTT. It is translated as CASSISTSGKFGELFF.

The DNA for the CDR3 is TGTGCCAGCGGGCCCAGGGGGACAGGGGAATCTCCTGAAGCTTTCTTT. Amino acid sequence: CASGPRGTGESPEAFF. The rearrangement uses TRBV4-2 and TRBJ1-1; TRBD1 agrees at 10 bases. CDR1 and CDR2 from the germline V gene are LGHNA and YNFKEQ. The ends lost 8 bases at V and 6 bases at J; junction bases unmatched: 15. The CDR3 loop spans 16 amino acids.

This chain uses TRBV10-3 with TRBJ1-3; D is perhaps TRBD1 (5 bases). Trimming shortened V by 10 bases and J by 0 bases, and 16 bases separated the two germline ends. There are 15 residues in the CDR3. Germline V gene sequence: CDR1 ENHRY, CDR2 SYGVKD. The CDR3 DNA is TGTGCCACCCAACCGACAGTTAGCTCTGGAAACACCATATATTTT. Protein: CATQPTVSSGNTIYF.

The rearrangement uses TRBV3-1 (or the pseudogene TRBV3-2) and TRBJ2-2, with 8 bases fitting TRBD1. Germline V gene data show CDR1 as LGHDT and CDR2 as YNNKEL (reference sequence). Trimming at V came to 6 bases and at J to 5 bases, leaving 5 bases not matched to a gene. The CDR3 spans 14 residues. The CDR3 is CASRKGQVTGELFF. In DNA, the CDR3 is TGTGCCAGCAGGAAGGGACAGGTGACCGGGGAGCTGTTTTTT.

The DNA of the CDR3 is TGCGCCAGCAGCGGAGGAGGGGGCTTTAAAGAGACCCAGTACTTC. Residues: CASSGGGGFKETQYF. This rearrangement joins TRBV5-1 to TRBJ2-5; D is perhaps TRBD1 (7 bases). This CDR3 region has 15 residues. V was clipped by 4 bases and J by 3 bases, with 16 bases between them. Germline V CDR1 and CDR2: SGHRS, YFSETQ.

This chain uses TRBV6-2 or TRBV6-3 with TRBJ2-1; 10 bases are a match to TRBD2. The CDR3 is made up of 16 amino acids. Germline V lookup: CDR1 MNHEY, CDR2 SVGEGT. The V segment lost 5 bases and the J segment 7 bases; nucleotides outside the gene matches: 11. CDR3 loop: CASSPREAGGPNEQFF. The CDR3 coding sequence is TGTGCCAGCAGTCCCCGAGAAGCGGGAGGGCCTAATGAGCAGTTCTTC.

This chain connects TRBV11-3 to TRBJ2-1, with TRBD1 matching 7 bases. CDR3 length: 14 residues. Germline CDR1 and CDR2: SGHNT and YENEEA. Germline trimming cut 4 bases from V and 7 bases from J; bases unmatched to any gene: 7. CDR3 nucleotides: TGTGCCAGCAGCTCCAGACAGGGCGTAAATGAGCAGTTCTTC. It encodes CASSSRQGVNEQFF.

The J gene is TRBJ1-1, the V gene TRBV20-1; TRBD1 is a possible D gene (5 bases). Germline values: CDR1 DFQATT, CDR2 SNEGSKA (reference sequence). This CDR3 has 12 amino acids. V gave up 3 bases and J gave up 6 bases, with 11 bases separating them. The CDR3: CSASLGGPEAFF. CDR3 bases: TGCAGTGCTAGTCTCGGGGGTCCTGAAGCTTTCTTT.

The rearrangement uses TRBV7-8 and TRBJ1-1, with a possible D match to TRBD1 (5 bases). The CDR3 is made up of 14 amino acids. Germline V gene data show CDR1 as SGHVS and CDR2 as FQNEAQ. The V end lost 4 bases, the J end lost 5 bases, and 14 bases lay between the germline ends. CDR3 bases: TGTGCCAGCAGCTCCAGGGTGGACGTAACTGAAGCTTTCTTT. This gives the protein CASSSRVDVTEAFF.

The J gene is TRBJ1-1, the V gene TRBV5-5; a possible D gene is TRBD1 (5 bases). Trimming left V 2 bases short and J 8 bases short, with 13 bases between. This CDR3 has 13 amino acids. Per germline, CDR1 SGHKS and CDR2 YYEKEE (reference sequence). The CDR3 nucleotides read TGTGCCAGCAGCTTCAGGAGGGGTGGGGAAGCTTTCTTT. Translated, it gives CASSFRRGGEAFF.

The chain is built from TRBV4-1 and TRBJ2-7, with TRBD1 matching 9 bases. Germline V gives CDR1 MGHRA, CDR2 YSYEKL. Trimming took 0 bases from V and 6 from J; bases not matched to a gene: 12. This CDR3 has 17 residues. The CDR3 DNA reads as TGCGCCAGCAGCCAAGAATTGTCCCGGACAGGGGCGCGCGAGCAGTACTTC. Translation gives CASSQELSRTGAREQYF.

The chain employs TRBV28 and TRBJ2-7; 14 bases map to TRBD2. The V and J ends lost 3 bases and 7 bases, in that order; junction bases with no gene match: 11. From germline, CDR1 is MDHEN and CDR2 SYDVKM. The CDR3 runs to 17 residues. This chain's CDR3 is CASSFRTSGGRLVEQYF. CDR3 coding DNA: TGTGCCAGCAGTTTCCGGACTAGCGGGGGGCGTCTTGTGGAGCAGTACTTC.

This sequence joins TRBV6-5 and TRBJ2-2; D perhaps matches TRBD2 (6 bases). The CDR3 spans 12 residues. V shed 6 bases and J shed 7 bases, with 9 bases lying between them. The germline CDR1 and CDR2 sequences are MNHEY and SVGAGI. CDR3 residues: CASRRGGGELFF. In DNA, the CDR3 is TGTGCCAGCAGGCGGGGCGGCGGGGAGCTGTTTTTT.

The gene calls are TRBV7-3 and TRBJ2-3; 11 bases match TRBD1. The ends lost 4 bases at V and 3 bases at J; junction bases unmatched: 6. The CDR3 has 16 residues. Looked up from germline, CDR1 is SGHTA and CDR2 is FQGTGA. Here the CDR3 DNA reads TGTGCCAGCAGCTCTCAGGGGACAGGGGGGACAGATACGCAGTATTTT. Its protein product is CASSSQGTGGTDTQYF. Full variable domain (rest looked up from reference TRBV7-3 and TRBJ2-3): GAGVSQTPSNKVTEKGKYVELRCDPISGHTALYWYRQSLGQGPEFLIYFQGTGAADDSGLPNDRFFAVRPEGSVSTLKIQRTERGDSAVYLCASSSQGTGGTDTQYFGPGTRLTVL.

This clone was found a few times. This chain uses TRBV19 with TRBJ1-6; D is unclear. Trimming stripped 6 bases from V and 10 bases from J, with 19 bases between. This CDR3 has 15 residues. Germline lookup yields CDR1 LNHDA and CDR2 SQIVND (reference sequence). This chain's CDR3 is CASSYTANMGSPLHF. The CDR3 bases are TGTGCCAGTAGCTATACCGCTAATATGGGCTCACCCCTCCACTTT.

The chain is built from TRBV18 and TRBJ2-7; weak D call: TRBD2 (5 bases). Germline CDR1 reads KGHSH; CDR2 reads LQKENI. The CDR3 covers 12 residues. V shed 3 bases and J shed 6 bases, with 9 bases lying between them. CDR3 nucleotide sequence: TGTGCCAGCTCACCTTTGGCGGGCGAGCAGTACTTC. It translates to CASSPLAGEQYF.

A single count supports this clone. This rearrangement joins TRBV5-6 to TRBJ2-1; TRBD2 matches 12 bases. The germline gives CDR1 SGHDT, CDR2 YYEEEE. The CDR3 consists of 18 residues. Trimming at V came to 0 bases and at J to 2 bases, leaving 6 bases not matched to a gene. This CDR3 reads CASSLGRLAGEAYNEQFF. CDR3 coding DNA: TGTGCCAGCAGCTTGGGAAGACTAGCGGGAGAGGCCTACAATGAGCAGTTCTTC.

CDR3 protein: CASAPLRDSGPMNEQFF. CDR3 coding DNA: TGTGCCAGCGCCCCGCTAAGGGATAGCGGGCCGATGAATGAGCAGTTCTTC. The genes are TRBV25-1 and TRBJ2-1; the match to TRBD2 covers 7 bases. This CDR3 is built from 17 residues. V gave up 8 bases and J gave up 7 bases; unmatched junction bases: 20. CDR1 and CDR2 (germline): MGHDK, SYGVNS.

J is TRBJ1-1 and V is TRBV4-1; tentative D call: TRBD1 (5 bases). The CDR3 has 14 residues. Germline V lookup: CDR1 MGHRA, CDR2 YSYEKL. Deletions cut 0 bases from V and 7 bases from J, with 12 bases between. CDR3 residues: CASSQEIQGIEAFF. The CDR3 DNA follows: TGCGCCAGCAGCCAAGAGATTCAGGGCATTGAAGCTTTCTTT.

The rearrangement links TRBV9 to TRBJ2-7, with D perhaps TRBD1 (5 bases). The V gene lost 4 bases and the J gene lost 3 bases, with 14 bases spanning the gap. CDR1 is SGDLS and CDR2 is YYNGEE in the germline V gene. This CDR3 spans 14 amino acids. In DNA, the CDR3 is TGTGCCAGCAGCCCCGACCACAGGTACTACGAGCAGTACTTC. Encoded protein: CASSPDHRYYEQYF.

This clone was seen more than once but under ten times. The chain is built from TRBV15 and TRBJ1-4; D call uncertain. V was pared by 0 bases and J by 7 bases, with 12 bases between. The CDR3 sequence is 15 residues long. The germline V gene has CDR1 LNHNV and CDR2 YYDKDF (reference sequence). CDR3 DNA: TGTGCCACCAGCAGAGATCCCCTCAGTGGTGAAAAACTGTTTTTT. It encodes CATSRDPLSGEKLFF.

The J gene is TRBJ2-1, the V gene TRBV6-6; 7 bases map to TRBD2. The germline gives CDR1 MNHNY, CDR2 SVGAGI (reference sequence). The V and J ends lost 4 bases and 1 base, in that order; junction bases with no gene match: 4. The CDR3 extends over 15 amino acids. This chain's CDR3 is CASSSLAGSYNEQFF. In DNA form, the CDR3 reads TGTGCCAGCAGTTCCTTAGCGGGTTCCTACAATGAGCAGTTCTTC.